This T cell receptor (beta chain) is from a study of T cells in Graves' hyperthyroidism and ophthalmopathy. CDR1 is MNHEY and CDR2 is SVGAGI in the germline V gene. This CDR3 spans 13 amino acids. V was cut by 2 bases and J by 9 bases, with 11 bases left in between. There were TCR beta CDR3 regions amplified from RNA transcripts. During a first-round RT-PCR of the TCR CDR3, the HTBI primer set was used. Each CDR3 protein gets one entry after TCRdb re-called the multiplex PCR reads with MiXCR. This repertoire shows 300,000 to 450,000 distinct CDR3 sequences, approximately 13% found once; its top ten account for 11%.

The rearrangement links TRBV6-5 to TRBJ2-4; possible D gene TRBD1, 5 bases. The receptor's source is an older woman with Graves' hyperthyroidism. Sequences were obtained from blood. The CDR3 coding sequence is TGTGCCAGCAGTTACGGCCAGGGATCCATTCAGTACTTC. Protein sequence: CASSYGQGSIQYF.